What follows are 28 T cell receptor beta chains derived from one specimen sequenced in a study of lymphopenia after photon versus proton radiotherapy. This table comes from immunoSEQ multiplex PCR, and its TCRdb copy is limited to in-frame clones, with some not included. Of about 65,000 clones in the sample, over 70% were seen once. The material sequenced was peripheral blood, taken from a patient treated with proton-based radiotherapy. The source of these receptors is a man older than 75 with esophageal cancer.

Concerning this clone: At one of its ends the junction is not consistent with the germline gene, which may arise from a read error. The J gene is TRBJ2-5, the V gene TRBV7-2; possible D gene TRBD1, 6 bases. Germline-derived CDR1 and CDR2 are SGHTA and FQGNSA. The CDR3 sequence is 14 residues long. DNA for the CDR3: TGTGCCAGCAGCTTAGCCCCCGAGGGGGTAGGGTGGGACTTC. Translating gives CASSLAPEGVGWDF.

The chain carries TRBV27 and TRBJ2-7; the D is unclear. V dropped 0 bases and J dropped 2 bases, with 11 bases sitting between them. CDR1 and CDR2 from the germline V gene are MNHEY and SMNVEV (reference sequence). The CDR3 has 15 amino acids. The CDR3, as DNA: TGTGCCAGCAGTTTATCCGGTAGATTCACCTACGAGCAGTACTTC. Translating gives CASSLSGRFTYEQYF.

This clone was found a few times. The rearrangement uses TRBV30 and TRBJ1-2; D possibly corresponds to TRBD1 (6 bases). This CDR3 spans 12 amino acids. Germline CDR1 GTSNPN, CDR2 SVGIG (reference sequence). V gave up 0 bases and J gave up 4 bases, with 6 bases separating them. For the CDR3, the DNA is TGTGCCTGGAGTGTGACAGGCTATGGCTACACCTTC. Translating it yields CAWSVTGYGYTF.

The J gene is TRBJ1-2, the V gene TRBV9; D not resolved. V shed 0 bases and J shed 3 bases, with 12 bases lying between them. Germline V gene sequence: CDR1 SGDLS, CDR2 YYNGEE. The CDR3 has 15 residues. The CDR3 loop reads CASSVVEMPDYGYTF. The CDR3, as DNA: TGTGCCAGCAGCGTAGTCGAGATGCCCGACTATGGCTACACCTTC. Variable domain in full (rest from reference TRBV9 and TRBJ1-2): DSGVTQTPKHLITATGQRVTLRCSPRSGDLSVYWYQQSLDQGLQFLIQYYNGEERAKGNILERFSAQQFPDLHSELNLSSLELGDSALYFCASSVVEMPDYGYTFGSGTRLTVV.

The V gene is TRBV2, the J gene TRBJ2-5; TRBD2 is a possible D gene (6 bases). The V gene lost 2 bases and the J gene lost 5 bases, with 12 bases spanning the gap. The CDR3 sequence is 14 residues long. Germline CDR1 and CDR2: SNHLY and FYNNEI. CDR3 in DNA: TGTGCCAGCAGTGAATCTTGGGCGGGGGAGACCCAGTACTTC. Translating it yields CASSESWAGETQYF.

This chain links TRBV29-1 with TRBJ2-3; no clear D gene. Trimming took off 0 bases at V and 4 bases at J, with 17 bases between the two ends. There are 16 residues in the CDR3. Germline values: CDR1 SQVTM, CDR2 ANQGSEA. CDR3 sequence (DNA): TGCAGCGTTGAAGATCGGATGGCTGAACCCTCAGATACGCAGTATTTT. Amino acids: CSVEDRMAEPSDTQYF.

The V and J genes are TRBV5-3 and TRBJ2-7; D is uncertain. TRBV5-3 is an open reading frame whose function is uncertain. The CDR3 runs to 11 residues. V lost 1 base to trimming and J lost 6 bases, with 5 bases between them. The CDR3 nucleotides are TGTGCCAGAAGCTTGTCGAGCGAGCAGTACTTC. Its protein product is CARSLSSEQYF.

This clone is a singleton in its sample. The chain employs TRBV7-9 and TRBJ2-5, with TRBD1 matching 8 bases. After removal of 5 bases from V and 5 bases from J, the junction contained 16 bases not matched to a gene. Germline loops: CDR1 SEHNR, CDR2 FQNEAQ (reference sequence). The length of the CDR3 is 17 residues. In DNA, the CDR3 is TGTGCCAGCAGCCCCAAGGGCCTCCGGACAGGGCCGGAGACCCAGTACTTC. Translating gives CASSPKGLRTGPETQYF.

The V call is TRBV19, the J call TRBJ2-5; D ambiguous. Germline assignment: CDR1 LNHDA and CDR2 SQIVND (reference sequence). This CDR3 comprises 13 residues. The V end was cut by 1 base, the J end by 11 bases, with 14 bases between. CDR3 DNA: TGTGCCAGTAGTATAGGCCCTAGTGGTGAGCAGTACTTC. This translates into CASSIGPSGEQYF.

Of note for this clone: This CDR3 is also generated by other DNA sequences in the sample. V is TRBV2 and J is TRBJ2-5; TRBD2 matches at 7 bases. CDR1 is SNHLY, CDR2 FYNNEI, per germline. This CDR3 region has 13 residues. Germline trimming cut 4 bases from V and 5 bases from J; bases unmatched to any gene: 4. The CDR3 region has the DNA TGTGCCAGCAGTGCTCGGGGAGGGGAGACCCAGTACTTC. Translating gives CASSARGGETQYF.

The J gene is TRBJ1-5, the V gene TRBV19; 10 bases fit TRBD1. The germline V gene encodes CDR1 LNHDA and CDR2 SQIVND (reference sequence). V dropped 8 bases and J dropped 4; count of bases not matched to a gene: 2. The CDR3 is 13 residues long. The CDR3 sequence is CASGGQGNQPQHF. CDR3 nucleotide sequence: TGTGCCAGTGGGGGACAGGGGAATCAGCCCCAGCATTTT. Full variable domain (outside the CDR3, taken from reference TRBV19 and TRBJ1-5): DGGITQSPKYLFRKEGQNVTLSCEQNLNHDAMYWYRQDPGQGLRLIYYSQIVNDFQKGDIAEGYSVSREKKESFPLTVTSAQKNPTAFYLCASGGQGNQPQHFGDGTRLSIL.

The chain is built from TRBV7-9 and TRBJ1-2; unclear D gene. The CDR3 totals 16 residues. Trimming stripped 2 bases from V and 5 bases from J, with 18 bases between. Germline CDR1 and CDR2: SEHNR and FQNEAQ (reference sequence). CDR3: CASSLLIFSGPYGYTF. CDR3 in DNA: TGTGCCAGCAGCTTACTCATCTTTAGTGGTCCATATGGCTACACCTTC.

The rearrangement joins TRBV7-9 to TRBJ1-2; 8 bases are a match to TRBD1. The CDR3 length is 13 residues. The junction had 5 bases not matched to a gene; V was cut back by 7 bases and J by 4 bases. The germline V gene encodes CDR1 SEHNR and CDR2 FQNEAQ (reference sequence). The CDR3 loop reads CASTRQGLYGYTF. The DNA of the CDR3 is TGTGCCAGCACGAGACAGGGGCTCTATGGCTACACCTTC.

The rearrangement links TRBV19 to TRBJ1-2, with 7 positions matching TRBD1. The CDR3 length is 17 residues. Germline CDR1 is LNHDA and CDR2 is SQIVND (reference sequence). V shed 4 bases, J shed 0 bases, and the junction held 11 bases outside the gene matches. The CDR3 sequence is CASSREEGGTSNYGYTF. CDR3 bases: TGTGCCAGTAGTAGGGAAGAAGGGGGCACTTCTAACTATGGCTACACCTTC.

Note on this clone: Its ends do not fully match the called genes, so a read error is possible. This chain links TRBV6-6 with TRBJ1-1; D remains ambiguous. This CDR3 has 13 amino acids. Germline assignment: CDR1 MNHNY and CDR2 SVGAGI (reference sequence). The CDR3, as DNA: TGTGCCGGCAGTTACTCGATGGCAGCTGAAGCTTTCTTT. It encodes CAGSYSMAAEAFF.

The rearrangement links TRBV9 to TRBJ2-5; D is ambiguous. The CDR3 has 13 amino acids. Trimming took 4 bases from V and 3 from J, leaving 10 bases between them. Germline assignment: CDR1 SGDLS and CDR2 YYNGEE. The CDR3 protein is CASSTRAEETQYF. DNA for the CDR3: TGTGCCAGCAGCACCCGCGCGGAAGAGACCCAGTACTTC.

V gene TRBV14 combines with J gene TRBJ2-3; 10 positions agree with TRBD1. V gave up 3 bases and J gave up 5 bases; unmatched junction bases: 8. CDR3 length: 16 residues. Per the germline V gene, CDR1 is SGHDN and CDR2 is FVKESK. Written as DNA, the CDR3 is TGTGCCAGCAGCCACCGGGACAGGGGTGTTGGAGATACGCAGTATTTT. Translating it yields CASSHRDRGVGDTQYF.

This chain joins TRBV7-2 and TRBJ1-5; D is unclear. This CDR3 has 16 residues. CDR1 is SGHTA, CDR2 FQGNSA, per germline. The V and J ends lost 0 bases and 7 bases respectively, with 16 bases between them. This CDR3 reads CASSLASPGIWQPQHF. The DNA for the CDR3 is TGTGCCAGCAGCTTAGCGAGTCCGGGCATATGGCAGCCCCAGCATTTT.

The chain employs TRBV19 and TRBJ2-2, with D hard to call. From germline, CDR1 is LNHDA and CDR2 SQIVND (reference sequence). V lost 9 bases, J lost 0 bases, and 8 bases lay in between. CDR3 length: 13 residues. The CDR3: CASDYPNTGELFF. CDR3 coding DNA: TGTGCCAGCGATTACCCGAACACCGGGGAGCTGTTTTTT.

This sequence joins TRBV7-2 and TRBJ1-2, with TRBD1 matching 10 bases. This CDR3 region has 15 residues. CDR1 is SGHTA, CDR2 FQGNSA, per germline. Unmatched junction bases numbered 6, after V lost 4 bases and J lost 4 bases. CDR3 in DNA: TGTGCCAGCAGCTCTGACAGGGGGCTGACCTATGGCTACACCTTC. This sequence encodes CASSSDRGLTYGYTF.

The rearrangement uses TRBV6-4 and TRBJ2-3, with D perhaps TRBD1 (6 bases). CDR3 length: 16 residues. The V end was cut by 5 bases, the J end by 0 bases, with 15 bases between. Looked up from germline, CDR1 is MRHNA and CDR2 is SNTAGT. This chain's CDR3 is CASSLQGTPSTDTQYF. CDR3 nucleotides: TGTGCCAGCAGTTTACAGGGAACTCCTAGCACAGATACGCAGTATTTT.

This clone was observed a few times. The chain has TRBV6-5 and TRBJ1-6; D is ambiguous. CDR1 is MNHEY and CDR2 is SVGAGI in the germline V gene. CDR3 length: 13 residues. Trimming removed 7 bases from V and 10 bases from J, with 14 bases in between. The CDR3 DNA reads TGTGCCAGCACTTGGGGAATAGGATCACCCCTCCACTTT. This encodes CASTWGIGSPLHF.

This rearrangement joins TRBV13 to TRBJ2-7, with D possibly being TRBD2 (6 bases). Trimming took off 5 bases at V and 2 bases at J, with 16 bases between the two ends. Germline values: CDR1 PRHDT, CDR2 FYEKMQ (reference sequence). This CDR3 spans 15 amino acids. CDR3 nucleotide sequence: TGTGCCAGCAGCGACACTGGGGGGAAACCCTACGAGCAGTACTTC. Protein sequence: CASSDTGGKPYEQYF.

The chain links TRBV18 to TRBJ2-2; possibly TRBD1 for D (6 bases). CDR1 and CDR2 (germline): KGHSH, LQKENI. The CDR3 has 17 residues. Trimming cost V 0 bases and J 2 bases, with 13 bases left between them. The CDR3 sequence is CASSPPGGLTNTGELFF. The CDR3, as DNA: TGTGCCAGCTCACCACCAGGGGGATTAACCAACACCGGGGAGCTGTTTTTT.

V gene TRBV7-9 combines with J gene TRBJ2-3; TRBD1 agrees at 7 bases. The V gene's germline CDR1 is SEHNR and CDR2 FQNEAQ (reference sequence). The junction had 10 bases not matched to a gene; V was cut back by 5 bases and J by 2 bases. The CDR3 totals 16 residues. The CDR3 sequence: CASSGTTGFSTDTQYF. The CDR3 region has the DNA TGTGCCAGCAGCGGGACGACAGGGTTCTCCACAGATACGCAGTATTTT.

The rearrangement joins TRBV6-1 to TRBJ2-3, with 8 bases identical to TRBD1. Trimming removed 0 bases from V and 5 bases from J; junction bases left unmatched: 1. The CDR3 extends over 14 amino acids. Germline V gene sequence: CDR1 MNHNS, CDR2 SASEGT. The CDR3 sequence is CASSEARGLDTQYF. Written as DNA, the CDR3 is TGTGCCAGCAGTGAAGCCAGGGGGCTAGATACGCAGTATTTT.

The chain joins TRBV6-1 to TRBJ2-3; 14 bases align to TRBD2. V lost 6 bases to trimming and J lost 5 bases; unmatched junction nucleotides: 4. Germline V gene sequence: CDR1 MNHNS, CDR2 SASEGT. The CDR3 is made up of 15 amino acids. As DNA, the CDR3 is TGTGCCAGCAGGGGCGGGACTAGCGGGAGAGATACGCAGTATTTT. Amino acid sequence: CASRGGTSGRDTQYF.

This sequence joins TRBV30 and TRBJ1-1; D possibly corresponds to TRBD1 (6 bases). The CDR3 is made up of 14 amino acids. V was cut by 2 bases and J by 4 bases, with 14 bases left in between. Germline assignment: CDR1 GTSNPN and CDR2 SVGIG (reference sequence). The CDR3 DNA follows: TGTGCCTGGAGTCTGGGGGCGCTGGGCACTGAAGCTTTCTTT. Protein: CAWSLGALGTEAFF.